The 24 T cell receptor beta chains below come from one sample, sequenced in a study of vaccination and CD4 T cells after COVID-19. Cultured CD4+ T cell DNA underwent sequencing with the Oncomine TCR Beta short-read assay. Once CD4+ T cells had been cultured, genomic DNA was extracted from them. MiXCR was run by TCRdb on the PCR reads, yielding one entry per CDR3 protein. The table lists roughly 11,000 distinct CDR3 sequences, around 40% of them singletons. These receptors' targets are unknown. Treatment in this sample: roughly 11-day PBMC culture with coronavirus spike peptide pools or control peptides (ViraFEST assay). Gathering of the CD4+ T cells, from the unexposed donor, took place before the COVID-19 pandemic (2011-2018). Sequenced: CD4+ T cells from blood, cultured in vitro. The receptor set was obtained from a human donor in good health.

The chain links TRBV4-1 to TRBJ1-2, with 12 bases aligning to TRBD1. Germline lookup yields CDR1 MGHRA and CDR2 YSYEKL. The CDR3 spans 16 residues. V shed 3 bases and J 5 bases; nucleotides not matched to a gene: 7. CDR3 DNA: TGCGCCAGCAGCCAGGGACAGGGGGCTTGGGAATATGGCTACACCTTC. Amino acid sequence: CASSQGQGAWEYGYTF.

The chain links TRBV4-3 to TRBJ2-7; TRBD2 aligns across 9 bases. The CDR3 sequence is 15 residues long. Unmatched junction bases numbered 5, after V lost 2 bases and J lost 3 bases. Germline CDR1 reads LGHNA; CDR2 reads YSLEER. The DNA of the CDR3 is TGCGCCAGCAGCCAATTACTAGCGGGTGTCTACGAGCAGTACTTC. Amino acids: CASSQLLAGVYEQYF.

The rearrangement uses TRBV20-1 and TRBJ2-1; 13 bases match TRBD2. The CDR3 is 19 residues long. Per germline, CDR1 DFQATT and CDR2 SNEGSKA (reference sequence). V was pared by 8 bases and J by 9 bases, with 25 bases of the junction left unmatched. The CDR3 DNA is TGCAGTCCCGACGGTCCAATTGTCCGGACTAGCGGGAGTATAAGTGAGCAGTTCTTC. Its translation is CSPDGPIVRTSGSISEQFF.

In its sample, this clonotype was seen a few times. CDR3 nucleotide sequence: TGCAGTGCTAGGATACAGGTTAATGGCTACACCTTC. Translation: CSARIQVNGYTF. The chain links TRBV20-1 to TRBJ1-2; TRBD1 might be the D (5 bases). Germline CDR1 and CDR2: DFQATT and SNEGSKA (reference sequence). The CDR3 is 12 amino acids. The ends were cut back, 3 bases at V and 6 bases at J, with 11 bases in the middle.

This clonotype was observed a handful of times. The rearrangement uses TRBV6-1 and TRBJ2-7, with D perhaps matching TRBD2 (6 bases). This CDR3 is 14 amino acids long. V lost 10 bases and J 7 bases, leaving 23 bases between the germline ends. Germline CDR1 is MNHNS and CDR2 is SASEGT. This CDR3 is CATKWEADTKEQYF. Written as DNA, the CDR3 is TGTGCCACCAAGTGGGAGGCAGATACTAAAGAGCAGTACTTC.

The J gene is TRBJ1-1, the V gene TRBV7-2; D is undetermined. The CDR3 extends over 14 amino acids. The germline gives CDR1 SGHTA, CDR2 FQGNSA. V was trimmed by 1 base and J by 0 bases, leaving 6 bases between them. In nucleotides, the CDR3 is TGTGCCAGCAGCTTAGTGGGGATGAACACTGAAGCTTTCTTT. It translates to CASSLVGMNTEAFF.

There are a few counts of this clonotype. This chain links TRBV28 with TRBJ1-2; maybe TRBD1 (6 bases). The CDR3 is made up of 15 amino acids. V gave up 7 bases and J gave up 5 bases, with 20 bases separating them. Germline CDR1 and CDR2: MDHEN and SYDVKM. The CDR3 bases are TGTGCCAGCACCCCTCTTGGCATCAGGGGTTATGGCTACACCTTC. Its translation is CASTPLGIRGYGYTF.

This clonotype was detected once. The CDR3: CASKKDNFQETQYF. CDR3 in DNA: TGTGCCAGCAAGAAAGACAACTTCCAAGAGACCCAGTACTTC. V and J are TRBV6-1 and TRBJ2-5; D ambiguous. CDR3 size: 14 residues. Germline CDR1 and CDR2: MNHNS and SASEGT. V lost 7 bases to trimming and J lost 1 base, with 13 bases between them.

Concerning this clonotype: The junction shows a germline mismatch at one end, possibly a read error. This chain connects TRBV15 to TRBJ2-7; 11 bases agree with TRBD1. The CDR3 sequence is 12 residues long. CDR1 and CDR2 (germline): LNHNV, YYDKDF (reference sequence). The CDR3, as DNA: TGTGCCACCAGCACGGGCGGGACAGGGGGGACCTTC. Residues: CATSTGGTGGTF.

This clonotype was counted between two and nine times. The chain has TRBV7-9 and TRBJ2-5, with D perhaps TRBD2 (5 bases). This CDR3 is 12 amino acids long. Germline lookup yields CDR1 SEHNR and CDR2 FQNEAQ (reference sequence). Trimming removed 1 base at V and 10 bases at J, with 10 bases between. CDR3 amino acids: CASSLGPGDQYF. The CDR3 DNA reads TGTGCCAGCAGCTTAGGGCCCGGGGACCAGTACTTC.

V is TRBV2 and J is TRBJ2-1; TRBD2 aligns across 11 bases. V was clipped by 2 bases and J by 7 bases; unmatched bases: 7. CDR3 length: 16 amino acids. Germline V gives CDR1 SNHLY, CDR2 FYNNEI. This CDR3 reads CASSEPPLAGGNEQFF. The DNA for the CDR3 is TGTGCCAGCAGTGAACCGCCCCTAGCGGGAGGTAATGAGCAGTTCTTC.

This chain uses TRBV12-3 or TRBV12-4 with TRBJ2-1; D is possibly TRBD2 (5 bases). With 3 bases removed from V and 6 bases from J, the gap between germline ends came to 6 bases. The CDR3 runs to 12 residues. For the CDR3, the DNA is TGTGCCAGCAGTTTGACTACCAATGAGCAGTTCTTC. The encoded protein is CASSLTTNEQFF.

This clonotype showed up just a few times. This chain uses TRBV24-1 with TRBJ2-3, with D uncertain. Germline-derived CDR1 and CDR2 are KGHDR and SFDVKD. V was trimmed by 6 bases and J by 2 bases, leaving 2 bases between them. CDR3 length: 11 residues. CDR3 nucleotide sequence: TGTGCCACCAGTTACACAGATACGCAGTATTTT. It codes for CATSYTDTQYF.

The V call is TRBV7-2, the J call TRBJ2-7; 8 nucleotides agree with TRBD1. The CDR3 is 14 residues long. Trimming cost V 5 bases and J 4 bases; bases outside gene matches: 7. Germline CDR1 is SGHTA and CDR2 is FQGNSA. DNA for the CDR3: TGTGCCAGCAGCCCACGACAGGGGTCATACGAGCAGTACTTC. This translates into CASSPRQGSYEQYF. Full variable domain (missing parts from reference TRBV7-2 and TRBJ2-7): GAGVSQSPSNKVTEKGKDVELRCDPISGHTALYWYRQSLGQGLEFLIYFQGNSAPDKSGLPSDRFSAERTGGSVSTLTIQRTQQEDSAVYLCASSPRQGSYEQYFGPGTRLTVT.

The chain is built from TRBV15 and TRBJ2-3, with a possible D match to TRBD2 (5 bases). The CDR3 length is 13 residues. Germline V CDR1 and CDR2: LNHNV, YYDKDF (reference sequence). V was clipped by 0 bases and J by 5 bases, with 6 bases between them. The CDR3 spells CATSRDRGDTQYF. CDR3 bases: TGTGCCACCAGCAGAGATCGGGGAGATACGCAGTATTTT. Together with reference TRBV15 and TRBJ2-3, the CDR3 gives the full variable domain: DAMVIQNPRYQVTQFGKPVTLSCSQTLNHNVMYWYQQKSSQAPKLLFHYYDKDFNNEADTPDNFQSRRPNTSFCFLDIRSPGLGDTAMYLCATSRDRGDTQYFGPGTRLTVL.

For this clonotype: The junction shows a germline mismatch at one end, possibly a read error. Here the CDR3 reads CASSEDLGPYYEQYF. The CDR3 nucleotides read TGTGCCAGCAGTGAAGACCTTGGGCCTTACTACGAGCAGTACTTC. V gene TRBV10-3 combines with J gene TRBJ2-7, with D uncertain. Germline V lookup: CDR1 ENHRY, CDR2 SYGVKD. The CDR3 sequence is 15 residues long.

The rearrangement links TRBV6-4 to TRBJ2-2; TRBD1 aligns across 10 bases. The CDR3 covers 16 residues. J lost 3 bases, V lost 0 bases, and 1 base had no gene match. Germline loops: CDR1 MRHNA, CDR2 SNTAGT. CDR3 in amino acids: CASSDSDRGHTGELFF. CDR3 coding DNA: TGTGCCAGCAGTGACTCTGACAGGGGGCACACCGGGGAGCTGTTTTTT.

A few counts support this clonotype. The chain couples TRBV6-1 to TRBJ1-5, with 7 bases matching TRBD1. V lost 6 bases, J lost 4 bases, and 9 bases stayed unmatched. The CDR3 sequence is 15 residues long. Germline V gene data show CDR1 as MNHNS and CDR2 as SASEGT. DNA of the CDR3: TGTGCCAGCAGCCTCCTACAGGGGCTTAATCAGCCCCAGCATTTT. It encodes CASSLLQGLNQPQHF.

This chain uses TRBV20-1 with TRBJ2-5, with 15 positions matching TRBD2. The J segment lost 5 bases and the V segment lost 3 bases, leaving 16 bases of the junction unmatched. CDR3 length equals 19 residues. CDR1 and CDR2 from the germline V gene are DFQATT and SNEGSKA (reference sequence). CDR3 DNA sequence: TGCAGTGCTAGTTTTATTCTGCGGGGACTAGCGGGAGGTCGGGAGACCCAGTACTTC. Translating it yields CSASFILRGLAGGRETQYF.

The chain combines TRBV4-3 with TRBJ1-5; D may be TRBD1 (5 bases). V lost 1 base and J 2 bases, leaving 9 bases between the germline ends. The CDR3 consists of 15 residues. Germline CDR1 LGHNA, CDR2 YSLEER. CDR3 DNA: TGCGCCAGCAGCCAAGCGGGGGAGCGCAATCAGCCCCAGCATTTT. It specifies CASSQAGERNQPQHF.

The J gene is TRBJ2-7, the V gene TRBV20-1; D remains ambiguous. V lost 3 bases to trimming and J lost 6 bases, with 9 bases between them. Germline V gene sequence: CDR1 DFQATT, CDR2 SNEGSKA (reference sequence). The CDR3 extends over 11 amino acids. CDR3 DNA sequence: TGCAGTGCTAGTTTTTTTGGCGAGCAGTACTTC. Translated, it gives CSASFFGEQYF.

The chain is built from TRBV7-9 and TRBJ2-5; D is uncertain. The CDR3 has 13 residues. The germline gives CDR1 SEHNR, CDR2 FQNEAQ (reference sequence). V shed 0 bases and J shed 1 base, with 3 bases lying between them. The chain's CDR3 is CASSLAPQETQYF. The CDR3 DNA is TGTGCCAGCAGCTTAGCCCCCCAAGAGACCCAGTACTTC.

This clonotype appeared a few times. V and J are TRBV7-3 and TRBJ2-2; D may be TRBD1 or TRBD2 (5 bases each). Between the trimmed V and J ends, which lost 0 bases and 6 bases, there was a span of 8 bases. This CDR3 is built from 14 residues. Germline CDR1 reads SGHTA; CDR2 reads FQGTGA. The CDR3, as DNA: TGTGCCAGCAGCTTAACTGGGGACGCCGGGGAGCTGTTTTTT. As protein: CASSLTGDAGELFF.

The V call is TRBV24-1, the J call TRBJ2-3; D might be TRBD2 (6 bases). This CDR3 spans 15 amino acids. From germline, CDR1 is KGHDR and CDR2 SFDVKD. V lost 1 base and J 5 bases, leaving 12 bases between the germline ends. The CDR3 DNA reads TGTGCCACCAGTGATTTCAGCGGGTGGGTAGATACGCAGTATTTT. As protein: CATSDFSGWVDTQYF.